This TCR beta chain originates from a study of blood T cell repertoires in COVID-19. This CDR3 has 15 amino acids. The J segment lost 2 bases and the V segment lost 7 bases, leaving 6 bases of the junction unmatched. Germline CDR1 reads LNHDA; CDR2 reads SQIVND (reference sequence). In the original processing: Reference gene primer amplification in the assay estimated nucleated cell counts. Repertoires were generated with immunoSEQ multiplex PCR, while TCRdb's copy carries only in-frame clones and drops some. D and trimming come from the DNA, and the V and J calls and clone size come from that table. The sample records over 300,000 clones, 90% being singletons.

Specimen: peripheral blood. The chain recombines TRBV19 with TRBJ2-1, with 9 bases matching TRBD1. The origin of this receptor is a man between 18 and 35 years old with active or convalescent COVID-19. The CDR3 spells CASKINRGPYNEQFF. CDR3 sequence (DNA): TGTGCCAGTAAAATTAACAGGGGGCCCTACAATGAGCAGTTCTTC.